This entry describes one T cell receptor (beta chain). This clonotype was found once. Its antigen is still unknown. Base qualities were left out, and no much larger clone turns up one base away. Library method: 5' RACE. Reads for this sample came from an Illumina HiSeq 2500. A second roughly 7 to 12 cycle PCR used a sample-barcoded 5' primer and a J-beta primer mix. A unique molecular identifier was introduced onto each TCR beta cDNA molecule by a template-switch 5' adaptor carrying 12 random nucleotides. Each sample yielded at least 2.5 million CDR3-containing paired-end reads. First-strand cDNA was synthesized from all RNA with the Mint cDNA synthesis kit, primed by a TRBC-specific oligonucleotide. All cDNA was treated with uracil-DNA glycosylase and then went through a first 18-cycle PCR with the universal primers M1SS and BC2_uni_R. Regarding the original processing steps: For normalization, 1 million high-quality reads, each with a distinct molecular identifier, were randomly selected from each sample. Reads with shared molecular identifiers were discarded instead of being binned into consensus sequences. MiTCR, run with a Q25 quality threshold and the strictest error-elimination algorithm, handled CDR3 identification, clonotype clustering and error correction. A nonparametric unseen species model with Euler transformation was used to estimate a lower bound on total TCR beta diversity. Using fastp trimming at Q25 and MiXCR clonotype assembly, TCRdb reanalyzed the public sequencing data and kept in-frame beta chains. Each record represents a unique CDR3 protein, reported with the most common genes and DNA among its rows. What appears here as the V and J calls and clone size reflects TCRdb's work, not the paper's. This sample has 1,300,000 or so distinct CDR3 sequences in its table, and roughly 64% of those were observed once. The ten largest make up approximately 7% of the sample.

Donors were about 36 systemically healthy Caucasian individuals from Russia aged about 6 to 100 years. Each donor gave approximately 9.3 milliliters of peripheral blood, collected into EDTA-treated Vacutainer tubes. Ficoll-Paque density-gradient centrifugation was used to isolate PBMCs, with at least 6.5 million per sample. Total RNA, at least 6 micrograms per sample, was extracted from PBMCs with Trizol reagent. For every donor, an aliquot of PBMCs went through flow cytometry to measure the percentages of naive CD45RAhigh/CD27high T cells. These data come from a study of blood T cells in healthy people across ages (dated by TCRdb to 2014 to 2015). In terms of the full investigation: Template switching captured roughly one uniquely barcoded TCR beta cDNA molecule per two T cells in model experiments. The study measured age-related changes in TCR beta repertoire diversity using deep sequencing normalized with unique cDNA molecular identifiers. Four age groups were formed from the donors: young (average approximately 15 years), middle-aged (less than 40), aged (roughly 58) and long-lived (about 75). To avoid experimental bias, donors of different ages were spread randomly across the sequencing lanes. Two additional independent replicas of 1 million unique cDNA reads from the same blood draw were analyzed for two donors (one aged 18 to 30 and one aged 80 or older). General study outcomes and caveats: There was a strong correlation between observed TCR beta diversity and the percentage of naive T cells measured by flow cytometry. Total diversity estimates from one million sequenced T cells were considered lower bounds and underestimates. Donor CMV infection status was unknown, potentially confounding age-related changes in expanded clonotypes. Bulk unsorted PBMC profiling prevented conclusive comparison of naive and antigen-experienced compartments. Compared with the aged group, the long-lived group had more naive CD4+ T cells, fewer expanded clones and increased TCR diversity, suggesting age selection. Observed TCR beta diversity per million T cells fell roughly linearly with age, and a significant reduction was already apparent by age around 39.

The source is a man aged 18 to 35 in good health. Sequenced input: blood.

The DNA sequence reads TGTGCCAGCAGTTACATGGGGGATGGCTACACCTTC. This sequence encodes CASSYMGDGYTF. The sequence joins TRBV6-6 to TRBJ1-2; TRBD1 is possibly the D segment (5 matching bases). The CDR3 runs 12 amino acids, cysteine and phenylalanine included. The entry retains the CDR3 DNA only, 36 bases that are in frame from base 1. V sheds 2 bases and J sheds 6 bases, leaving 7 bases between their ends. CDR1 and CDR2 (MNHNY, SVGAGI) derive from the germline V gene (reference sequence).